Included here is one T cell receptor (beta chain) sequence, with context. The sample comes from a study of Tregs in tolerant kidney transplant recipients. V was trimmed by 0 bases and J by 8 bases, leaving 8 bases between them. CDR3 length equals 12 residues. The germline V gene encodes CDR1 SGHDT and CDR2 YYEEEE. Measured with immunoSEQ multiplex PCR; TCRdb has only the in-frame clones, and not every one. The table includes some 80,000 clones, roughly 98% detected once. The sequenced sample was CD4+ T cells from blood, obtained before the transplant. This TCR was recovered from a human donor who received a combined kidney and bone marrow transplant. This chain joins TRBV5-6 and TRBJ1-1, with D unresolved. The CDR3, as DNA: TGTGCCAGCAGCTTGGGAGGTCAGGAAGCTTTCTTT. Translation gives CASSLGGQEAFF.